This T cell receptor (beta chain) was obtained from a study of molecular identifiers for immune sequencing clone quantification. The CDR3 has 18 residues. Between the trimmed V and J ends, which lost 6 bases and 1 base, there was a span of 25 bases. Germline loops: CDR1 MDHEN, CDR2 SYDVKM. TCRdb recomputed calls from the PCR reads with MiXCR, one row per CDR3 protein. The sample shows under 600,000 distinct CDR3 sequences, about 21% of them seen only once. This clonotype was obtained from a human donor in good health. Some libraries in this study had Jurkat cell RNA spiked in. The source material was naive CD8+ T cells from blood, with Jurkat cell RNA spiked in. The subset: FACS-sorted CD8+CD4-CCR7+CD45RA+ naive T cells. This rearrangement joins TRBV28 to TRBJ2-7; D is possibly TRBD1 (6 bases). The DNA of the CDR3 is TGTGCCAGCAGCCTAGATTGGACAGTCACGCTTTCGTCCTACGAGCAGTACTTC. This gives the protein CASSLDWTVTLSSYEQYF.